This T cell receptor beta chain stems from a study of T cells in Graves' hyperthyroidism and ophthalmopathy. TCR beta CDR3 regions were amplified from RNA transcripts. First-round RT-PCR with HTBI primers amplified the TCR CDR3 region. From the multiplex PCR reads, TCRdb called clonotypes with MiXCR, one entry per CDR3 protein. The data contain some 270,000 distinct CDR3 sequences, 13% of them singletons. This clonotype has at least ten counts. The sequenced sample was blood. This TCR derives from a woman aged 30 to 39 with Graves' hyperthyroidism that later progressed to Graves' ophthalmopathy.

The CDR3 is CASSIEQVGNTEAFF. For the CDR3, the DNA is TGTGCCAGTAGTATTGAACAGGTTGGGAACACTGAAGCTTTCTTT. V usage is TRBV19 and J usage is TRBJ1-1; D is perhaps TRBD1 (5 bases). CDR3 size: 15 residues. V shed 3 bases and J shed 1 base, with 12 bases lying between them. Germline V lookup: CDR1 LNHDA, CDR2 SQIVND (reference sequence).